The 2 T cell receptor beta chains listed next were all sequenced from one sample in a study of OX40 agonist ivuxolimab in advanced cancers. Only in-frame clones appear in the TCRdb table, and some are missing; sequencing was by immunoSEQ multiplex PCR. The data contain approximately 35,000 clones, 76% of them singletons. Sample: CD4+ or CD8+ T cells sorted from blood, taken in a trial of the OX40 agonist ivuxolimab. Receptors were obtained from an adult with an advanced solid tumor such as melanoma, head and neck, liver or kidney cancer.

This clone was counted a single time. The CDR3 sequence: CASSFIDSYEQYF. The CDR3 DNA follows: TGTGCCAGCAGTTTCATCGACAGCTACGAGCAGTACTTC. The chain couples TRBV27 to TRBJ2-7; D perhaps matches TRBD1 (5 bases). The V gene's germline CDR1 is MNHEY and CDR2 SMNVEV (reference sequence). The CDR3 has 13 residues. The germline V and J ends were trimmed by 3 bases and 3 bases, with 9 bases remaining between them.

The rearrangement uses TRBV7-9 and TRBJ1-1; 8 bases agree with TRBD1. The germline CDR1 and CDR2 sequences are SEHNR and FQNEAQ (reference sequence). The CDR3 totals 14 residues. V trimming: 5 bases; J trimming: 7 bases; junction bases outside the gene matches: 9. The CDR3 protein is CASSPAGGAFEAFF. DNA of the CDR3: TGTGCCAGCAGCCCCGCAGGGGGCGCATTTGAAGCTTTCTTT.